This TCR beta chain was sequenced in a study of T cells in Graves' hyperthyroidism and ophthalmopathy. The diagnostic basis comprised clinical symptoms, serum thyroxine and TRAb, thyroid ultrasound and orbital computed tomography. The CDR3 sequence is 16 residues long. V was shortened by 2 bases and J by 4 bases, with 18 bases between the two germline ends. CDR1 SGHAT and CDR2 FQNNGV come from the germline V gene. In its sample, this clonotype was seen many times. RNA transcripts gave rise to amplified TCR beta CDR3 regions. First-round RT-PCR with HTBI primers amplified the TCR CDR3 region. One entry per CDR3 protein, called by TCRdb with MiXCR from the multiplex PCR reads. The data hold around 260,000 distinct CDR3 sequences, with around 25% observed a single time.

This TCR derives from a man aged 40-49 years with Graves' hyperthyroidism that later progressed to Graves' ophthalmopathy. Sequenced input: blood. The chain employs TRBV11-2 and TRBJ2-7, with D possibly being TRBD2 (6 bases). The CDR3 DNA follows: TGTGCCAGCAGCTTATGGGACTCCTTGGGTCCTTACGAGCAGTACTTC. Its translation: CASSLWDSLGPYEQYF.